This TCR beta chain was profiled in a study of T cells in Graves' hyperthyroidism and ophthalmopathy. To note about this clonotype: The antigen is not known. This sequence may be a read error, since a much larger clone differs from it by one base. Given the absence of the conserved phenylalanine or tryptophan at the CDR3 end, a read error is likely.

The investigators amplified TCR beta CDR3 regions from RNA transcripts. First-round RT-PCR of the TCR CDR3 relied on the HTBI primer set. A single record per CDR3 protein comes from TCRdb applying MiXCR to the multiplex PCR reads. The sample has 300,000 to 350,000 distinct CDR3 sequences, less than 20% seen once. Among ophthalmopathy patients, the Clinical Activity Score reached at least 3, the NOSPECS grade reached at least 4, and duration remained under 3 months. Clinical symptoms, serum thyroxine and TRAb, thyroid ultrasound and orbital computed tomography together formed the diagnostic basis. Overall study results and limits: Most clonotypes expanded in the thyroid (above 0.001) were also present in blood.

The germline V gene has CDR1 SGHTA and CDR2 FQGNSA. Trimming shortened V by 3 bases and J by 9 bases, and 21 bases separated the two germline ends. The CDR3 loop spans 15 amino acids. The specimen sequenced was blood. This TCR was sampled from a woman between 40 and 55 years old with Graves' ophthalmopathy. This chain joins TRBV7-2 and TRBJ2-7; D is uncertain. In DNA, the CDR3 is TGTGCCAGCAGCTTTTTCGGAGTCTCAGTTGATGCGCAGTACTCC. It is translated as CASSFFGVSVDAQYS.